Shown below are 27 T cell receptor beta chains from a single sample sequenced in a study of spatial heterogeneity in lung cancer. The study, taken as a whole, reports: Intratumoral expanded alpha and beta TCR counts were found to track tumor mutation counts.

TCRdb reanalysed the 5' RACE reads using MiXCR and keeps one entry per CDR3 protein. The sample has about 23,000 distinct CDR3 sequences, around 6% seen once. Their target antigens are unknown. Time point indicated: sample taken at primary tumor resection. The source was lung tumor tissue, collected at surgery. The receptors were sampled from a male donor with early-stage non-small cell lung cancer.

The chain carries TRBV3-1 and TRBJ2-1; D not resolved. Trimming cost V 5 bases and J 7 bases, with 3 bases left between them. From germline, CDR1 is LGHDT and CDR2 YNNKEL (reference sequence). The CDR3 contains 10 residues. CDR3 protein: CASSGNEQFF. The DNA of the CDR3 is TGTGCCAGCAGCGGTAATGAGCAGTTCTTC.

This clonotype was found many times. The rearrangement links TRBV28 to TRBJ1-2; D gene unclear. The V gene lost 8 bases and the J gene lost 1 base, with 8 bases spanning the gap. Germline values: CDR1 MDHEN, CDR2 SYDVKM. This CDR3 has 12 residues. CDR3: CASLGINYGYTF. CDR3 bases: TGTGCCAGCTTAGGGATTAACTATGGCTACACCTTC.

The V gene is TRBV7-2, the J gene TRBJ1-1, with TRBD1 matching 7 bases. The CDR3 has 14 residues. Germline V gene sequence: CDR1 SGHTA, CDR2 FQGNSA. V dropped 1 base and J dropped 4; count of bases not matched to a gene: 3. DNA for the CDR3: TGTGCCAGCAGCTTAGTGCAGGGGGGCACTGAAGCTTTCTTT. Encoded protein: CASSLVQGGTEAFF.

This clonotype was seen ten or more times. The genes are TRBV7-4 and TRBJ1-5; D not resolved. Germline loops: CDR1 SGHVT, CDR2 SQSDAQ. Trimming removed 11 bases at V and 0 bases at J, with 20 bases between. CDR3 length equals 16 residues. This CDR3 is CASPPADRYSNQPQHF. The CDR3 DNA sequence: TGTGCCTCCCCCCCGGCGGACCGTTATAGCAATCAGCCCCAGCATTTT.

This clonotype was picked up many times. The CDR3 is CASSPVDRGANVLTF. The CDR3 DNA is TGTGCCAGCAGCCCCGTTGATCGTGGGGCCAACGTCCTGACTTTC. This chain uses TRBV28 with TRBJ2-6; D is ambiguous. V was clipped by 6 bases and J by 3 bases, with 12 bases between them. The CDR3 extends over 15 amino acids. CDR1 and CDR2 from the germline V gene are MDHEN and SYDVKM.

At least ten counts were recorded for this clonotype. The chain recombines TRBV5-4 with TRBJ2-1; a weak D match, TRBD1 (6 bases). CDR3 length: 13 amino acids. Between the trimmed V and J ends, which lost 3 bases and 8 bases, there was a span of 12 bases. CDR1 and CDR2 from the germline V gene are SGHNT and YYREEE (reference sequence). CDR3: CASSWMGAYEQFF. In DNA form, the CDR3 reads TGTGCCAGCAGCTGGATGGGGGCTTATGAGCAGTTCTTC.

This clonotype was seen a few times. The J gene is TRBJ1-1, the V gene TRBV10-3; TRBD1 might be the D (6 bases). The germline gives CDR1 ENHRY, CDR2 SYGVKD. The ends were cut back, 3 bases at V and 6 bases at J, with 11 bases in the middle. The CDR3 extends over 13 amino acids. The CDR3 protein is CAISEGKGAEAFF. As DNA, the CDR3 is TGTGCCATCAGTGAAGGGAAGGGGGCTGAAGCTTTCTTT.

This clonotype was detected ten times or more. V gene TRBV21-1 combines with J gene TRBJ2-7. TRBV21-1 is described as a pseudogene. The CDR3 has 9 amino acids. The CDR3 region is CASFYEQYF. CDR3 sequence (DNA): TGTGCCAGCTTCTACGAGCAGTACTTC.

This clonotype was recorded at least ten times. The gene calls are TRBV7-9 and TRBJ2-3; a possible D gene is TRBD2 (6 bases). Germline assignment: CDR1 SEHNR and CDR2 FQNEAQ (reference sequence). The V and J ends lost 5 bases and 0 bases respectively, with 21 bases between them. The CDR3 has 18 amino acids. The CDR3 reads CASSPVPGLLSSTDTQYF. DNA of the CDR3: TGTGCCAGCAGCCCAGTCCCGGGACTTTTATCTAGCACAGATACGCAGTATTTT. The variable domain in full, with the rest retrieved from reference TRBV7-9 and TRBJ2-3, is DTGVSQNPRHKITKRGQNVTFRCDPISEHNRLYWYRQTLGQGPEFLTYFQNEAQLEKSRLLSDRFSAERPKGSFSTLEIQRTEQGDSAMYLCASSPVPGLLSSTDTQYFGPGTRLTVL.

This clonotype was picked up many times. This sequence joins TRBV30 and TRBJ2-5; the D call may be TRBD1 or TRBD2 (5 bases each). The CDR3 sequence is 11 residues long. Trimming pared 6 bases from V and 4 bases from J, leaving 9 bases between. CDR1 is GTSNPN, CDR2 SVGIG, per germline (reference sequence). CDR3 loop: CACGTRETQYF. The CDR3 DNA is TGTGCCTGTGGGACGAGAGAGACCCAGTACTTC. Using reference TRBV30 and TRBJ2-5 for the parts outside the CDR3, the full variable domain is SQTIHQWPATLVQPVGSPLSLECTVEGTSNPNLYWYRQAAGRGLQLLFYSVGIGQISSEVPQNLSASRPQDRQFILSSKKLLLSDSGFYLCACGTRETQYFGPGTRLLVL.

The genes are TRBV9 and TRBJ2-5; 8 nucleotides align to TRBD2. The CDR3 covers 13 residues. Germline trimming cut 2 bases from V and 6 bases from J; bases unmatched to any gene: 3. Looked up from germline, CDR1 is SGDLS and CDR2 is YYNGEE. CDR3 loop: CASSVSGGKTQYF. The CDR3 DNA sequence: TGTGCCAGCAGCGTGAGCGGGGGAAAGACCCAGTACTTC.

This clonotype came up many times. The chain employs TRBV28 and TRBJ1-3; D gene ambiguous. The germline V gene has CDR1 MDHEN and CDR2 SYDVKM. This CDR3 is built from 14 residues. V lost 3 bases, J lost 0 bases, and 6 bases lay in between. CDR3 bases: TGTGCCAGCAGTTTCCAGCTCTCTGGAAACACCATATATTTT. It is translated as CASSFQLSGNTIYF.

The table lists this clonotype with many counts. The rearrangement joins TRBV6-2 or TRBV6-3 to TRBJ2-1; D gene unclear. V lost 5 bases and J 5 bases, leaving 19 bases between the germline ends. CDR3 length equals 16 residues. Germline V gives CDR1 MNHEY, CDR2 SVGEGT. CDR3 nucleotide sequence: TGTGCCAGCAGTGATCGACATCGTCGGCTGGACAATGAGCAGTTCTTC. This sequence encodes CASSDRHRRLDNEQFF.

By share, this clonotype counts as medium-sized. The V call is TRBV28, the J call TRBJ1-2, with unresolved D. The V end lost 11 bases, the J end lost 4 bases, and 17 bases lay between the germline ends. The length of the CDR3 is 13 residues. Germline V gene sequence: CDR1 MDHEN, CDR2 SYDVKM. CDR3 in DNA: TGTGCCTCTCTCGGTGGAGTAGGCTATGGCTACACCTTC. The encoded protein is CASLGGVGYGYTF.

The sample holds a few counts of this clonotype. V usage is TRBV28 and J usage is TRBJ1-6; D is unresolved. Germline V lookup: CDR1 MDHEN, CDR2 SYDVKM. The CDR3 runs 15 residues. Trimming removed 5 bases from V and 5 bases from J, with 13 bases in between. Written as DNA, the CDR3 is TGTGCCAGCAGTGACTGGGCGGAAAATAATTCACCCCTCCACTTT. Translating gives CASSDWAENNSPLHF.

This clonotype showed up many times. The V and J genes are TRBV28 and TRBJ1-4; 8 positions match TRBD1. Germline V lookup: CDR1 MDHEN, CDR2 SYDVKM. CDR3 length: 15 amino acids. With V trimmed by 4 bases and J by 4 bases, 5 bases remained unmatched. CDR3 sequence: CASSWFGQGNEKLFF. CDR3 nucleotide sequence: TGTGCCAGCAGTTGGTTTGGACAGGGTAATGAAAAACTGTTTTTT. The whole variable domain, remainder taken from reference TRBV28 and TRBJ1-4, is DVKVTQSSRYLVKRTGEKVFLECVQDMDHENMFWYRQDPGLGLRLIYFSYDVKMKEKGDIPEGYSVSREKKERFSLILESASTNQTSMYLCASSWFGQGNEKLFFGSGTQLSVL.

This clonotype was found many times. The V call is TRBV28, the J call TRBJ1-1, with 7 bases aligning to TRBD1. Germline CDR1 reads MDHEN; CDR2 reads SYDVKM. The CDR3 consists of 17 residues. Trimming cost V 4 bases and J 1 base; bases outside gene matches: 12. The CDR3 region is CASSSNLLRQGNTEAFF. The CDR3 DNA reads as TGTGCCAGCAGTTCCAATCTTTTGCGACAGGGGAACACTGAAGCTTTCTTT.

This clonotype was observed at least ten times. This rearrangement joins TRBV27 to TRBJ2-1, with D tentatively TRBD2 (6 bases). Germline V gene lookup returns CDR1 MNHEY and CDR2 SMNVEV (reference sequence). Trimming pared 4 bases from V and 4 bases from J, leaving 17 bases between. The CDR3 totals 16 residues. The CDR3 reads CASSSSGRDHYNEQFF. CDR3 nucleotides: TGTGCCAGCAGTTCCTCCGGGAGAGACCATTACAATGAGCAGTTCTTC.

There are many counts of this clonotype. This rearrangement joins TRBV12-3 or TRBV12-4 to TRBJ2-7; no definite D call. Trimming removed 3 bases at V and 2 bases at J, with 23 bases between. The CDR3 extends over 18 amino acids. The CDR3 DNA reads TGTGCCAGCAGTTTGGGGTATCGTCCCGCACTCCGTCCCTACGAGCAGTACTTC. This sequence encodes CASSLGYRPALRPYEQYF.

This clonotype was counted many times. The J gene is TRBJ2-7, the V gene TRBV20-1, with a weak D call TRBD1 (6 bases). The CDR3 is 12 amino acids. Trimming left V 3 bases short and J 3 bases short, with 9 bases between. Per the germline V gene, CDR1 is DFQATT and CDR2 is SNEGSKA (reference sequence). CDR3 coding DNA: TGCAGTGCTAGTGGGGGCCACTACGAGCAGTACTTC. Translated: CSASGGHYEQYF.

Many counts were recorded for this clonotype. This chain links TRBV2 with TRBJ2-5; D not resolved. The CDR3 contains 11 residues. Germline V gives CDR1 SNHLY, CDR2 FYNNEI. The ends were cut back, 5 bases at V and 9 bases at J, with 10 bases in the middle. This chain's CDR3 is CASSSVYSQYF. CDR3 DNA sequence: TGTGCCAGCAGTTCCGTGTATTCCCAGTACTTC. Full variable domain (outside the CDR3, taken from reference TRBV2 and TRBJ2-5): EPEVTQTPSHQVTQMGQEVILRCVPISNHLYFYWYRQILGQKVEFLVSFYNNEISEKSEIFDDQFSVERPDGSNFTLKIRSTKLEDSAMYFCASSSVYSQYFGPGTRLLVL.

This clonotype was recorded many times. The V call is TRBV7-9, the J call TRBJ2-5; possible D gene TRBD2, 6 bases. Germline V gives CDR1 SEHNR, CDR2 FQNEAQ (reference sequence). CDR3 length: 16 residues. The germline V and J ends were trimmed by 2 bases and 4 bases, with 17 bases remaining between them. CDR3 amino acids: CASSLLLAFKGETQYF. CDR3 in DNA: TGTGCCAGCAGCTTACTCCTAGCGTTTAAGGGAGAGACCCAGTACTTC. Full variable domain (missing parts from reference TRBV7-9 and TRBJ2-5): DTGVSQNPRHKITKRGQNVTFRCDPISEHNRLYWYRQTLGQGPEFLTYFQNEAQLEKSRLLSDRFSAERPKGSFSTLEIQRTEQGDSAMYLCASSLLLAFKGETQYFGPGTRLLVL.

This clonotype appeared many times. V usage is TRBV28 and J usage is TRBJ2-3; D tentatively reads TRBD1 or TRBD2 (5 bases each). This CDR3 is 14 amino acids long. The germline gives CDR1 MDHEN, CDR2 SYDVKM. V lost 7 bases and J lost 2, with 13 bases in between. This chain's CDR3 is CASMMGEFTDTQYF. The CDR3 DNA reads as TGTGCCAGCATGATGGGGGAATTCACAGATACGCAGTATTTT.

This clonotype showed up many times. The CDR3 here is CASSQVSKNEQFF. CDR3 coding DNA: TGTGCCAGCAGCCAAGTCTCGAAGAATGAGCAGTTCTTC. The chain has TRBV3-2 and TRBJ2-1. TRBV3-2 is deemed a pseudogene. The CDR3 loop spans 13 amino acids.

This clonotype was detected many times. The rearrangement joins TRBV28 to TRBJ2-7; 7 nucleotides align to TRBD1. Germline loops: CDR1 MDHEN, CDR2 SYDVKM. V lost 6 bases and J lost 3; bases outside the gene matches: 11. This CDR3 contains 15 residues. Here the CDR3 DNA reads TGTGCCAGCAGATCGACAGGGTTCGCATTCTACGAGCAGTACTTC. Protein: CASRSTGFAFYEQYF.

This clonotype has more than one count but fewer than ten. The rearrangement links TRBV30 to TRBJ2-3; D is unclear. This CDR3 is built from 12 residues. In germline, CDR1 is GTSNPN, CDR2 SVGIG (reference sequence). The CDR3 DNA reads TGTGCTTATGGATTGAACACAGATACGCAGTATTTT. The encoded protein is CAYGLNTDTQYF. Full variable domain (rest looked up from reference TRBV30 and TRBJ2-3): SQTIHQWPATLVQPVGSPLSLECTVEGTSNPNLYWYRQAAGRGLQLLFYSVGIGQISSEVPQNLSASRPQDRQFILSSKKLLLSDSGFYLCAYGLNTDTQYFGPGTRLTVL.

Many counts were recorded for this clonotype. The chain couples TRBV9 to TRBJ2-6; D possibly uses TRBD1 or TRBD2 (5 bases each). CDR3 length: 18 residues. Deletions cut 0 bases from V and 2 bases from J, with 15 bases between. Germline CDR1 and CDR2: SGDLS and YYNGEE. In DNA, the CDR3 is TGTGCCAGCAGCGTAGGTTATGGATTGGGGGCTGGGGCCAACGTCCTGACTTTC. This codes for CASSVGYGLGAGANVLTF.